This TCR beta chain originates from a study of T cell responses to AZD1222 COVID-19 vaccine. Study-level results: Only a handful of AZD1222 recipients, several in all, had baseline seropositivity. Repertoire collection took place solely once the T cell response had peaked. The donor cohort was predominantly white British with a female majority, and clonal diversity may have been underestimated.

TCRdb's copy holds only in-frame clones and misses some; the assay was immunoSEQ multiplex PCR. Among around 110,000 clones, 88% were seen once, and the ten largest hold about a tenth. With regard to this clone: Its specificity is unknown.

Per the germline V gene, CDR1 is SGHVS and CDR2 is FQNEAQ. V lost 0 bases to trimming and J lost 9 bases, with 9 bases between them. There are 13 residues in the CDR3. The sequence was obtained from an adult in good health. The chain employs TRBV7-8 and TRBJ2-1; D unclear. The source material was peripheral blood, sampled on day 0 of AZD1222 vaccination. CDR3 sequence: CASSLASLGEQFF. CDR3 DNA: TGTGCCAGCAGCTTAGCGAGTTTGGGTGAGCAGTTCTTC.